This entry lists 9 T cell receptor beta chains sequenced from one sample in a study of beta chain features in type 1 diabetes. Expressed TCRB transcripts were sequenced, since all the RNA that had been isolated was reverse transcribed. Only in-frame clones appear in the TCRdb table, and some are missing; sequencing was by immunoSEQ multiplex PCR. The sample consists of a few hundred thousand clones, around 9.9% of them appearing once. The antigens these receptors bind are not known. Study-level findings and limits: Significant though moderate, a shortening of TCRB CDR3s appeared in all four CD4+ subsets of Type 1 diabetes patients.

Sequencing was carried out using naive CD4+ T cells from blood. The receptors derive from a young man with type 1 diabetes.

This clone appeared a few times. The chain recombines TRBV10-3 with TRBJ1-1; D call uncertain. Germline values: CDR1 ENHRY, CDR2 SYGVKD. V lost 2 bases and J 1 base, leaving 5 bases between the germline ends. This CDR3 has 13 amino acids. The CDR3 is CAISEQENTEAFF. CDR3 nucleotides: TGTGCCATCAGTGAGCAGGAGAACACTGAAGCTTTCTTT.

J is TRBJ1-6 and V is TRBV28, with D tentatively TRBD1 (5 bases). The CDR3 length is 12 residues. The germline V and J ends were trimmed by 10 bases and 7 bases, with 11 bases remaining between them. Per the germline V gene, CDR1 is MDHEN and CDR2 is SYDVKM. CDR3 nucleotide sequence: TGTGCCATCGGGGGATACAATTCACCCCTCCACTTT. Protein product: CAIGGYNSPLHF.

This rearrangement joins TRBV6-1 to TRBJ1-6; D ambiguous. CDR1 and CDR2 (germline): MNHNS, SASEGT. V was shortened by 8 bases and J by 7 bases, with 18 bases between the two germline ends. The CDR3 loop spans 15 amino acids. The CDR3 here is CASRSAGSRNSPLHF. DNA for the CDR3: TGTGCCAGCCGTTCGGCGGGAAGTCGGAATTCACCCCTCCACTTT.

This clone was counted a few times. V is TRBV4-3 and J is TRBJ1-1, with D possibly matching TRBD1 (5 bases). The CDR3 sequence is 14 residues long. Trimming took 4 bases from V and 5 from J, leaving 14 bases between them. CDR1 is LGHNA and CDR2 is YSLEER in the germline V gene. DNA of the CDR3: TGCGCCAGCAGCCGCTCGGGGGGGGAGACTGAAGCTTTCTTT. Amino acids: CASSRSGGETEAFF.

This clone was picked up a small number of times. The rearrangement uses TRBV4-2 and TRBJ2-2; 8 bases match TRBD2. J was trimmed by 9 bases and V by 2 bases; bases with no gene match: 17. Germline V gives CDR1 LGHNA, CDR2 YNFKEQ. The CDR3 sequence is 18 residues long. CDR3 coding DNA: TGTGCCAGCAGCCAAAGCGGGGTTGGCGGGACTAGAGAGAGGGAGCTGTTTTTT. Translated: CASSQSGVGGTRERELFF.

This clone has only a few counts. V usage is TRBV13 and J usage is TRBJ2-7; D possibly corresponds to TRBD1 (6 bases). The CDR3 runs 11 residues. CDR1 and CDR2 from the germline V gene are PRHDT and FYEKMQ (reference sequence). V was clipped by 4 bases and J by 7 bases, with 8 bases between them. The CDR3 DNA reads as TGTGCCAGCAGCTCCGGGACAGAGCAGTACTTC. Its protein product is CASSSGTEQYF.

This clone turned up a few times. DNA of the CDR3: TGCGCCAGCACTCTCTTGGAGGGGGCGGATAATGAGCAGTTCTTC. This codes for CASTLLEGADNEQFF. The chain employs TRBV5-1 and TRBJ2-1, with D possibly being TRBD1 (7 bases). Per the germline V gene, CDR1 is SGHRS and CDR2 is YFSETQ. The CDR3 spans 15 residues. Trimming cost V 6 bases and J 7 bases, with 20 bases left between them.

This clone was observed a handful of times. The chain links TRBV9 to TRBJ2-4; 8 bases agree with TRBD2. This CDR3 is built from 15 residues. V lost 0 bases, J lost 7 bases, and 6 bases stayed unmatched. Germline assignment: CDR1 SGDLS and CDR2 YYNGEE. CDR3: CASSVDGGAVNIQYF. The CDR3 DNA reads TGTGCCAGCAGCGTAGACGGGGGGGCGGTGAACATTCAGTACTTC. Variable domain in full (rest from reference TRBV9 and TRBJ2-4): DSGVTQTPKHLITATGQRVTLRCSPRSGDLSVYWYQQSLDQGLQFLIQYYNGEERAKGNILERFSAQQFPDLHSELNLSSLELGDSALYFCASSVDGGAVNIQYFGAGTRLSVL.

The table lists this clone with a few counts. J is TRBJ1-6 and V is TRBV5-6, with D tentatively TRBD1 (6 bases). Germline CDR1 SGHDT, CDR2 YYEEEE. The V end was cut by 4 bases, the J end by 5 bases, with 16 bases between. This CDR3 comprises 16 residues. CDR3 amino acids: CASSRMGRGNNSPLHF. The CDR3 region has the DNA TGTGCCAGCAGCCGGATGGGAAGGGGGAATAATTCACCCCTCCACTTT.